This TCR beta chain is drawn from a study of T-cell memory formation after mild COVID-19 (dated by TCRdb to 2020 to 2022). Describing the broader study: TCR sequence clusters from the two donors were found to be largely donor specific. Longitudinal TCRalpha and TCRbeta repertoire sequencing tracked T-cell clones expanding and contracting after mild COVID-19 in a couple of donors. The cohort was made up of two young adult volunteers, one female and one male, who were previously healthy.

Sequencing was performed on an Illumina NovaSeq 6000. TCRalpha and TCRbeta cDNA libraries were constructed by 5'RACE with constant-segment primers, with sample barcodes and unique molecular identifiers being introduced. RNA was extracted from every sample with Trizol reagent. Library amplification was performed in two PCR steps, and a second sample barcode and Illumina TruSeq adapters were introduced in the second step. Libraries were sequenced on an Illumina NovaSeq with 2 x 150 bp paired-end reads. In the original analysis: The reads were demultiplexed and collapsed into UMI-guided consensus sequences using migec v1.2.7. Using mixcr v2.1.11, the UMI consensuses were aligned to TRA and TRB V and J templates and assembled into clonotypes. Expanded or contracted clonotypes were those called significant by both edgeR and NoisET, with noise models trained on biological replicates. edgeR calls used a false discovery rate-adjusted p below 0.01 and a log2 fold-change threshold of 1. As an exploratory analysis of dynamics, max-normalized trajectories of the 1000 most abundant clonotypes were examined with PCA combined with hierarchical clustering. Separately sequenced CD4+ and CD8+ repertoires were used to assign the CD4 or CD8 phenotype of responding clones. TCRdb reprocessed the public reads (quality trimming at Q25 with fastp, clone calling with MiXCR) and kept in-frame beta chains. Every distinct CDR3 protein forms one entry, paired with its most common genes and DNA. It is TCRdb's table, rather than the study itself, that gives the V and J calls and clone size. This sample lists hundreds of thousands of distinct CDR3 sequences; roughly a sixth were detected once. 20% to 25% of the sample rests with the top ten.

About this clonotype: It has no known antigen specificity. Base qualities are not provided; no much larger clone lies one nucleotide away.

PBMCs were isolated by Ficoll-Paque density gradient centrifugation. Trimming costs V 0 bases and J 7 bases, and their ends lie 10 bases apart. The CDR3 covers 15 residues, taking in both the cysteine and the phenylalanine. The read is trimmed to its CDR3 DNA, 45 bases read in frame from base 1. The germline V gene specifies ENHRY as CDR1 and SYGVKD as CDR2. Study-wide findings and limitations: Clones that contracted from day 15 to 85 showed balanced CD4/CD8 phenotypes, whereas a second wave of clones that expanded from day 15 to 37 leaned towards CD4+. Contracting CD4+ clones turned up mainly in the CM and EM memory subsets, whereas EMRA was where CD8+ clones were enriched. Whether the second-wave clones peaking on day 37 were SARS-CoV-2 specific was not confirmed. The study covered only a couple of mild cases, and larger cohorts including severe cases with pre-infection samples were considered necessary. The detection of some responding clones in pre-infection memory suggests that pre-existing cross-reactive memory T cells joined the SARS-CoV-2 response.

Sequenced: PBMCs or a T cell subset sorted from them (not recorded which). The receptor was derived from a man younger than 35 who had mild COVID-19 (a few samples of this study predate the infection). The sample titles of this study are shuffled in the database, so cell type and time point are left out; the donor was told from shared clones. The rearrangement combines TRBV10-3 with TRBJ1-6; confidence is insufficient to name the D gene. Here the CDR3 is given as CAISESGPPNSPLHF. The bases read TGTGCCATCAGTGAGTCCGGGCCTCCGAATTCACCCCTCCACTTT.